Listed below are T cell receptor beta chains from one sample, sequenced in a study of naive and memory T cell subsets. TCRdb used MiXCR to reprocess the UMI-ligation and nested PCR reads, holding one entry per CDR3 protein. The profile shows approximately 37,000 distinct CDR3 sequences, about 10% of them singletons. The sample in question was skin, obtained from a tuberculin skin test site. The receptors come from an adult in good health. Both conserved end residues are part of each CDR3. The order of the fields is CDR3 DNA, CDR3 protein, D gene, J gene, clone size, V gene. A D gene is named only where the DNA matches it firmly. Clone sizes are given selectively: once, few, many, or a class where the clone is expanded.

TGCGCCAGCAGCCAGGCTACAGGGGTCGAGCAGTACTTC CASSQATGVEQYF TRBD1 TRBJ2-7 many TRBV4-1
TGCAGTGCTAGCGGTAGCGGGAAGGAGTACGAGCAGTACTTC CSASGSGKEYEQYF TRBD2 TRBJ2-7 many TRBV20-1
TGTGCCAGCAGCGAACTAGCGGGGTCCTACAATGAGCAGTTCTTC CASSELAGSYNEQFF TRBD2 TRBJ2-1 NA TRBV7-9
TGTGCCACCAGCAGAGTTGCGGGGGGCTATCTCGCAACTAATGAAAAACTGTTTTTT CATSRVAGGYLATNEKLFF NA TRBJ1-4 NA TRBV15
TGTGCCAGCAGTTTTTACAGGGGAGGGGGTGAAGCTTTCTTT CASSFYRGGGEAFF TRBD1 TRBJ1-1 NA TRBV7-9
TGCAGTGCGCCCCTCTTGGGGGGCCGCCGCTCTGGGGCCAACGTCCTGACTTTC CSAPLLGGRRSGANVLTF NA TRBJ2-6 many TRBV20-1
TGTGCCAGCACCCCTCCGATAGGCCACGAGCAGTACTTC CASTPPIGHEQYF NA TRBJ2-7 NA TRBV12-3/TRBV12-4
TGTGCCAGCTCACCCGGGACCTTTGAAGCTTTCTTT CASSPGTFEAFF NA TRBJ1-1 NA TRBV18
TGTGCCAGCAGATCCAGGGGGAACTTGAGTGGCTACACCTTC CASRSRGNLSGYTF TRBD1 TRBJ1-2 once TRBV5-8
TGCGCCAGCAGCCAATTGAGGGGGAGCTCCTATAATTCACCCCTCCACTTT CASSQLRGSSYNSPLHF NA TRBJ1-6 many TRBV4-1